This T cell receptor beta chain was documented in a study of blood T cell repertoires in COVID-19. Study summary: Acute and convalescent COVID-19 samples came from the United States, Italy and Spain. PBMCs, B-cell-depleted T cells, or T cells were the source of the cDNA or gDNA that made up the material.

Original analysis: Reference gene primer amplification gave estimated nucleated cell counts. Some clones are missing from TCRdb's copy, which holds only in-frame ones; the method was immunoSEQ multiplex PCR. D and trimming come from the DNA, and the V and J calls and clone size come from that table. The sample contains around 130,000 clones, roughly nine tenths of which appear only once. This CDR3 is built from 15 residues. J lost 7 bases, V lost 6 bases, and 9 bases had no gene match. Germline CDR1 and CDR2: MGHRA and YSYEKL. The TCR sequence derives from a man between 65 and 80 years old with active or convalescent COVID-19. This chain uses TRBV4-1 with TRBJ1-2, with 12 bases aligning to TRBD1. Sequencing was done on a sample of peripheral blood. CDR3 amino acids: CASSEPGQGARGYTF. CDR3 nucleotide sequence: TGCGCCAGCAGTGAACCGGGACAGGGGGCGCGTGGCTACACCTTC.